The 23 T cell receptor beta chains presented below share a single source sample, sequenced in a study of T cells in narcolepsy. Data came from immunoSEQ multiplex PCR; TCRdb stores just in-frame clones and leaves some out. The table lists fewer than 30,000 clones, approximately 85% of them singletons, with under 1.5% in the top ten. What was sequenced was CD45RA- memory CD4+ T cells from PBMCs. The receptors stem from a human donor with narcolepsy.

The V call is TRBV7-9, the J call TRBJ2-5; perhaps TRBD2 as D (6 bases). The CDR3 sequence is 15 residues long. V lost 6 bases, J lost 2 bases, and 16 bases lay in between. The germline V gene encodes CDR1 SEHNR and CDR2 FQNEAQ (reference sequence). This CDR3 reads CASSSGQSFQETQYF. The CDR3 DNA follows: TGTGCCAGCAGTAGCGGACAAAGTTTTCAAGAGACCCAGTACTTC.

The rearrangement uses TRBV19 and TRBJ2-6, with D unresolved. Germline CDR1 and CDR2: LNHDA and SQIVND (reference sequence). CDR3 length: 14 amino acids. Trimming took off 5 bases at V and 4 bases at J, with 9 bases between the two ends. CDR3 sequence (DNA): TGTGCCAGTAGTCTGACGGAGGGGGCCAACGTCCTGACTTTC. Its translation: CASSLTEGANVLTF.

This chain connects TRBV10-3 to TRBJ2-1, with 14 bases fitting TRBD2. With V trimmed by 10 bases and J by 6 bases, 2 bases remained unmatched. The CDR3 extends over 13 amino acids. From germline, CDR1 is ENHRY and CDR2 SYGVKD. In nucleotides, the CDR3 is TGTGCCACAGGACTAGCGGGAGGCAATGAGCAGTTCTTC. Protein: CATGLAGGNEQFF.

The V call is TRBV11-1, the J call TRBJ2-7, with a possible D match to TRBD2 (5 bases). Trimming took 5 bases from V and 7 from J, leaving 15 bases between them. Germline CDR1 reads SGHAT; CDR2 reads FQDESV (reference sequence). The CDR3 length is 13 residues. CDR3 in amino acids: CASSRAVWEEQYF. The CDR3 DNA is TGTGCCAGCAGCCGGGCGGTTTGGGAGGAGCAGTACTTC.

About this clone: An end of the junction does not agree with germline; a read error may underlie this. The V call is TRBV10-3, the J call TRBJ2-3; perhaps TRBD2 as D (6 bases). Germline V gene data show CDR1 as ENHRY and CDR2 as SYGVKD. The CDR3 loop spans 13 amino acids. CDR3 amino acids: CAISGASSARFLF. The CDR3 DNA is TGTGCCATCAGTGGTGCCTCTAGCGCCCGCTTCCTTTTT.

V gene TRBV5-6 combines with J gene TRBJ1-5; TRBD1 is a possible D gene (6 bases). The CDR3 covers 17 residues. Deletions cut 0 bases from V and 0 bases from J, with 13 bases between. Germline CDR1 and CDR2: SGHDT and YYEEEE. CDR3 amino acids: CASSLAGWGHSNQPQHF. CDR3 nucleotide sequence: TGTGCCAGCAGCTTGGCCGGGTGGGGACATAGCAATCAGCCCCAGCATTTT.

This clone appeared a few times. The CDR3 bases are TGTGCCAGCAGGGCGGACAGGGGTTCAACTAATGAAAAACTGTTTTTT. Translating gives CASRADRGSTNEKLFF. This chain connects TRBV7-9 to TRBJ1-4, with 9 bases aligning to TRBD1. The CDR3 is made up of 16 amino acids. The V segment lost 6 bases and the J segment 0 bases; nucleotides outside the gene matches: 5. Germline CDR1 and CDR2: SEHNR and FQNEAQ (reference sequence).

This clone was detected a few times. This chain connects TRBV2 to TRBJ1-3; perhaps TRBD1 as D (5 bases). From germline, CDR1 is SNHLY and CDR2 FYNNEI. The V end was cut by 6 bases, the J end by 2 bases, with 17 bases between. The CDR3 extends over 16 amino acids. The CDR3 sequence: CASRRDGDRTGNTIYF. The DNA for the CDR3 is TGTGCCAGCAGGCGGGACGGTGATAGGACTGGAAACACCATATATTTT.

The CDR3 spells CAISETTGPGAGEDEQFF. The CDR3 region has the DNA TGTGCCATCAGTGAAACGACAGGGCCGGGAGCGGGAGAGGATGAGCAGTTCTTC. This rearrangement joins TRBV10-3 to TRBJ2-1, with D perhaps matching TRBD2 (8 bases). The CDR3 runs to 18 residues. Germline V gene sequence: CDR1 ENHRY, CDR2 SYGVKD. Trimming left V 3 bases short and J 8 bases short, with 26 bases between.

The chain employs TRBV30 and TRBJ1-3, with a weak D call TRBD1 (6 bases). Trimming removed 5 bases at V and 0 bases at J, with 11 bases between. The CDR3 consists of 14 residues. Germline V lookup: CDR1 GTSNPN, CDR2 SVGIG (reference sequence). The chain's CDR3 is CAWGQGYSGNTIYF. DNA of the CDR3: TGTGCCTGGGGTCAGGGGTACTCTGGAAACACCATATATTTT.

This clone was detected once. CDR3 protein: CASSRSGPYYNEQFF. Written as DNA, the CDR3 is TGTGCCAGCAGCCGGAGCGGACCCTACTACAATGAGCAGTTCTTC. The chain combines TRBV14 with TRBJ2-1; a weak D match, TRBD2 (5 bases). The CDR3 totals 15 residues. The germline CDR1 and CDR2 sequences are SGHDN and FVKESK. V lost 4 bases and J lost 3, with 13 bases in between.

This chain uses TRBV27 with TRBJ2-3, with D maybe TRBD1 (6 bases). Trimming cost V 4 bases and J 2 bases, with 13 bases left between them. CDR3 length equals 15 residues. Germline V gene data show CDR1 as MNHEY and CDR2 as SMNVEV (reference sequence). This CDR3 reads CASSYQGPDTDTQYF. For the CDR3, the DNA is TGTGCCAGCAGTTACCAGGGGCCCGACACAGATACGCAGTATTTT.

The J gene is TRBJ2-3, the V gene TRBV28, with 7 bases fitting TRBD2. The CDR3 is 16 amino acids. Per the germline V gene, CDR1 is MDHEN and CDR2 is SYDVKM. V dropped 8 bases and J dropped 4; count of bases not matched to a gene: 15. CDR3 sequence reads: CASGTLATRRADTQYF. The CDR3 DNA is TGTGCCAGCGGTACACTAGCGACCCGAAGGGCAGATACGCAGTATTTT.

The chain links TRBV7-3 to TRBJ2-7, with TRBD2 matching over 7 bases. The V and J ends lost 1 base and 7 bases, in that order; junction bases with no gene match: 4. Germline loops: CDR1 SGHTA, CDR2 FQGTGA. This CDR3 has 13 residues. DNA of the CDR3: TGTGCCAGCAGCTTAAGGTCTAGCGGTGAGCAGTACTTC. Translated, it gives CASSLRSSGEQYF.

V and J are TRBV10-3 and TRBJ2-1; TRBD2 agrees at 13 bases. The CDR3 has 13 amino acids. After removal of 9 bases from V and 8 bases from J, the junction contained 4 bases not matched to a gene. Looked up from germline, CDR1 is ENHRY and CDR2 is SYGVKD. CDR3 in DNA: TGTGCCATTGGACTAGCGGGAGCGGATGAGCAGTTCTTC. It is translated as CAIGLAGADEQFF.

This chain uses TRBV6-1 with TRBJ2-2; weak D call: TRBD2 (6 bases). The germline gives CDR1 MNHNS, CDR2 SASEGT. Trimming cost V 5 bases and J 7 bases, with 11 bases left between them. CDR3 length: 13 residues. Here the CDR3 DNA reads TGTGCCAGCAGTAGACTAGTGGACGGGGAGCTGTTTTTT. Its translation: CASSRLVDGELFF.

Points on this clone: Germline is not matched at one junction end, which may reflect a read error. The V and J genes are TRBV10-3 and TRBJ1-5, with 7 bases fitting TRBD1. This CDR3 is 16 amino acids long. Germline lookup yields CDR1 ENHRY and CDR2 SYGVKD. CDR3: CATSGDTGERNQPQHF. The CDR3 DNA reads TGTGCCACCAGTGGGGACACAGGGGAAAGGAATCAGCCCCAGCATTTT.

The CDR3 protein is CASSPPGRDRGYTF. As DNA, the CDR3 is TGTGCCAGCAGCCCCCCGGGGAGGGACCGTGGCTACACCTTC. V gene TRBV7-9 combines with J gene TRBJ1-2; tentatively, D is TRBD1 (5 bases). This CDR3 has 14 amino acids. Per germline, CDR1 SEHNR and CDR2 FQNEAQ (reference sequence). V was shortened by 5 bases and J by 7 bases, with 17 bases between the two germline ends.

A note on this clone: Other DNA sequences in this sample translate to the same CDR3. The chain recombines TRBV5-1 with TRBJ1-1; possibly TRBD1 for D (5 bases). Trimming removed 1 base at V and 1 base at J, with 8 bases between. This CDR3 is built from 14 residues. Germline CDR1 is SGHRS and CDR2 is YFSETQ. CDR3 DNA sequence: TGCGCCAGCAGCTTGTTGCAGGGGAACACTGAAGCTTTCTTT. Amino acid sequence: CASSLLQGNTEAFF.

The chain links TRBV5-4 to TRBJ2-1, with TRBD2 identical over 11 bases. With V trimmed by 2 bases and J by 3 bases, 4 bases remained unmatched. The CDR3 is made up of 16 amino acids. The V gene's germline CDR1 is SGHNT and CDR2 YYREEE (reference sequence). The CDR3 protein is CASSFTSGRDYNEQFF. The CDR3 nucleotides read TGTGCCAGCAGCTTCACTAGCGGGAGAGACTACAATGAGCAGTTCTTC.

This chain joins TRBV19 and TRBJ2-1; 9 bases are shared with TRBD1. V lost 4 bases, J lost 2 bases, and 3 bases stayed unmatched. Germline-derived CDR1 and CDR2 are LNHDA and SQIVND (reference sequence). CDR3 size: 15 residues. The CDR3, as DNA: TGTGCCAGTAGTAAAACAGGGGGCGCCTACAATGAGCAGTTCTTC. This encodes CASSKTGGAYNEQFF.

V and J are TRBV7-2 and TRBJ2-1, with 8 bases matching TRBD1. With 5 bases clipped from V and 4 bases from J, the junction kept 10 bases outside the gene matches. The germline gives CDR1 SGHTA, CDR2 FQGNSA. The CDR3 has 16 amino acids. The CDR3 DNA is TGTGCCAGCAGCAGTCCCCGGGACAGGCGTTACAATGAGCAGTTCTTC. This encodes CASSSPRDRRYNEQFF.

The chain employs TRBV5-1 and TRBJ2-1, with a possible D match to TRBD2 (5 bases). Trimming removed 4 bases at V and 4 bases at J, with 18 bases between. This CDR3 is built from 16 residues. Per the germline V gene, CDR1 is SGHRS and CDR2 is YFSETQ. The CDR3 coding sequence is TGCGCCAGCAGCCCAGGAGGTATTCCGCCGTACAATGAGCAGTTCTTC. Amino acids: CASSPGGIPPYNEQFF. Drawing the rest from reference TRBV5-1 and TRBJ2-1, the complete variable domain is KAGVTQTPRYLIKTRGQQVTLSCSPISGHRSVSWYQQTPGQGLQFLFEYFSETQRNKGNFPGRFSGRQFSNSRSEMNVSTLELGDSALYLCASSPGGIPPYNEQFFGPGTRLTVL.